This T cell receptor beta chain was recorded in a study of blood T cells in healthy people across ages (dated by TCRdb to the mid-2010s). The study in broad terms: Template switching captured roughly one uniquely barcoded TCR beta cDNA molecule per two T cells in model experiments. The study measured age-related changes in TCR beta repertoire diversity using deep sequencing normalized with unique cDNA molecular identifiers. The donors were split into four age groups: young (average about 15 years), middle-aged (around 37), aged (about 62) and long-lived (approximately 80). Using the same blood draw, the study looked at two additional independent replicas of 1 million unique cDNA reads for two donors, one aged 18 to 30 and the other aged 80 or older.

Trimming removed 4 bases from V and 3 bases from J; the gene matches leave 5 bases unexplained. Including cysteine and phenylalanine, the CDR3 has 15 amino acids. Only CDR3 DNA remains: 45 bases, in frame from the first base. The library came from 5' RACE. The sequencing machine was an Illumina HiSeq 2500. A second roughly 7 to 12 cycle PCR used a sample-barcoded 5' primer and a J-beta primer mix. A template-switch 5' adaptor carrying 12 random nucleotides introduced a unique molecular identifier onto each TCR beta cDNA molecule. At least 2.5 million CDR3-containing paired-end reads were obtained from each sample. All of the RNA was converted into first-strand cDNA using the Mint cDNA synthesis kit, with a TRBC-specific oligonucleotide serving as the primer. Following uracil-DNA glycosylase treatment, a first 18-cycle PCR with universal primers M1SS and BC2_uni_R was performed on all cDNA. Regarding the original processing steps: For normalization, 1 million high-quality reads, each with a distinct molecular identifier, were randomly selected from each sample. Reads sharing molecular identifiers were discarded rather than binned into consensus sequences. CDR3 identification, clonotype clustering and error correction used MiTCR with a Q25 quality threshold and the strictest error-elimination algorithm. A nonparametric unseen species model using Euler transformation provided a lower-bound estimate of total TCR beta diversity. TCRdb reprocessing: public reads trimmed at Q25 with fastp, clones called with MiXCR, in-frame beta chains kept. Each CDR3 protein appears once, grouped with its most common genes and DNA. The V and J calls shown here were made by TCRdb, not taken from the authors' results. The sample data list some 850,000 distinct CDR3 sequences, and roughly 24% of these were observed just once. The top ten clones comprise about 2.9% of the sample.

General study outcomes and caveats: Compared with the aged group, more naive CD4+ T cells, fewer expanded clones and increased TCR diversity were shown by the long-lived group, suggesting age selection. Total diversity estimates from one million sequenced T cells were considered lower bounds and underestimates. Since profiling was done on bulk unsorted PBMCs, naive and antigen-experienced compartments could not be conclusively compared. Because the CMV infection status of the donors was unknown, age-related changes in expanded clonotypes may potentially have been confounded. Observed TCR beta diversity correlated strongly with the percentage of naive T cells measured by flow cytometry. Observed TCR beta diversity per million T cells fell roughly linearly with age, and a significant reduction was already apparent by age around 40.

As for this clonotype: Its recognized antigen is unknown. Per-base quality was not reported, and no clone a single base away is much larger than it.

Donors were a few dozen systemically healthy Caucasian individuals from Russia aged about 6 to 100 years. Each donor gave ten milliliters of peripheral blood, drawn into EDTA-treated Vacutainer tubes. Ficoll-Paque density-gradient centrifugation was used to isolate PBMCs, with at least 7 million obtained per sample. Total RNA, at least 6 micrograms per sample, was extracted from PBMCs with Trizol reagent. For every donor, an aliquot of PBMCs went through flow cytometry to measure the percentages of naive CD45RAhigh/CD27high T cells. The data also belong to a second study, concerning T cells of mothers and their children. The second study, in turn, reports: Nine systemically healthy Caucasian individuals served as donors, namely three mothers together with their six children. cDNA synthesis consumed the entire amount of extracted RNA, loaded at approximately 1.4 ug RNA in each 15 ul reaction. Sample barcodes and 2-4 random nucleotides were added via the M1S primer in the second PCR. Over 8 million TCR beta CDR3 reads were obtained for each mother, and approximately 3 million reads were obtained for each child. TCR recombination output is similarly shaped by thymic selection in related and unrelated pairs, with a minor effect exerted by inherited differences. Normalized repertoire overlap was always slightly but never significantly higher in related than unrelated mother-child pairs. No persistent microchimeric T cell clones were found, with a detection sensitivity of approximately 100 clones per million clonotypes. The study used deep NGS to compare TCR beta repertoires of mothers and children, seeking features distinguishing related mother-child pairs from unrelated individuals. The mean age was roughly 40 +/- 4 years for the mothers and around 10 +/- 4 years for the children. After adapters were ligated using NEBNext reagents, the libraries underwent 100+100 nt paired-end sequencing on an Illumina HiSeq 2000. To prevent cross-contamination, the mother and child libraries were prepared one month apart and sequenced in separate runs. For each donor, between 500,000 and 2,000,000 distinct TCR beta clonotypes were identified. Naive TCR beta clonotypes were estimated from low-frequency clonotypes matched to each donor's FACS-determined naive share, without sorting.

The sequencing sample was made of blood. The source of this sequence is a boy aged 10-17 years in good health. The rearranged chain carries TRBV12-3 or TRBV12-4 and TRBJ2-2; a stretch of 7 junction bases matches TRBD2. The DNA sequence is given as TGTGCCAGCAGTTGGGACTACCGGGACACCGGGGAGCTGTTTTTT. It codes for CASSWDYRDTGELFF.